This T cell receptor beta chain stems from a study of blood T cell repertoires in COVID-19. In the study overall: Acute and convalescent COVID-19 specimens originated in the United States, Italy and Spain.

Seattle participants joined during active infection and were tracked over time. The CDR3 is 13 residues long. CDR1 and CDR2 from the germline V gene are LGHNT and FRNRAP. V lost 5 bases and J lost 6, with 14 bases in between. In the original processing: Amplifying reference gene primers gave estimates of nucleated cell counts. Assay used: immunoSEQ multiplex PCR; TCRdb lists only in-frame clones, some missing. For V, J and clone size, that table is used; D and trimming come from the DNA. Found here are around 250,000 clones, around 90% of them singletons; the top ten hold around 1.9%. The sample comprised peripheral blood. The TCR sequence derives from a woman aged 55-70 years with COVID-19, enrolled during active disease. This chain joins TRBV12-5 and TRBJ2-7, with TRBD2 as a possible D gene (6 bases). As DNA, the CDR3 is TGTGCTAGTGGTCCCGGAGGGGTAGGCGAGCAGTACTTC. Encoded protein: CASGPGGVGEQYF.